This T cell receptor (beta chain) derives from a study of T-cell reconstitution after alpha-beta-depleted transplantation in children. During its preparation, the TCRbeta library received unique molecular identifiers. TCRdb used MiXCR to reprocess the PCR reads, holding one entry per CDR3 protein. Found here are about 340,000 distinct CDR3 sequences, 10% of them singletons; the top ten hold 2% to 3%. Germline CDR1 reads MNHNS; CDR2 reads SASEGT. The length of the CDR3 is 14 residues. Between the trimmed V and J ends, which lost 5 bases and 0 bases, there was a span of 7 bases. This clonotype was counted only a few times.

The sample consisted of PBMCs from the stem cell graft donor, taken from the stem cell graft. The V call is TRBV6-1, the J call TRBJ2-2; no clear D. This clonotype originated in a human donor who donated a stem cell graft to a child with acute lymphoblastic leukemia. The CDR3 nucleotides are TGTGCCAGCAGTCCCCGGGCGAACACCGGGGAGCTGTTTTTT. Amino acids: CASSPRANTGELFF.